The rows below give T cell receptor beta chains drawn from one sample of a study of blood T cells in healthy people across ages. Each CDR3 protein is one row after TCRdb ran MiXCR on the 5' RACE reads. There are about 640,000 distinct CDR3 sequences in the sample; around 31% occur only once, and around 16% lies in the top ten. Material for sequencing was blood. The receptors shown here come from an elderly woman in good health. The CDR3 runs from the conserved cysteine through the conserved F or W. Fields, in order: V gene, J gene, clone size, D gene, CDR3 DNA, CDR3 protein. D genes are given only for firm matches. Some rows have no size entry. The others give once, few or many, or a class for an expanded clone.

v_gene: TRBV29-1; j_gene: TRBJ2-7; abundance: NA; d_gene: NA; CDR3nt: TGCAGCGTTGGGGGCAGCTACTACGAGCAGTACTTC; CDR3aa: CSVGGSYYEQYF
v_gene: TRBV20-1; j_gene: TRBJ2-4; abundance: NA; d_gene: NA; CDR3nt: TGCAGTGCTAGGGACTCCGTGGTTGACATTCAGTACTTC; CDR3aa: CSARDSVVDIQYF
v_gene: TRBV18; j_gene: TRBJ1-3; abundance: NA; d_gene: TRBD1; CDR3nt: TGTGCCAGCTCACCATGGGACAGAACTGGAAACACCATATATTTT; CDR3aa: CASSPWDRTGNTIYF
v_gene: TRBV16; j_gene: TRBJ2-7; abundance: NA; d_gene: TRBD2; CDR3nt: TGTGCCAGCAGCCAATCCGAACTAGCGGGAGAGGAGTACGAGCAGTACTTC; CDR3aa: CASSQSELAGEEYEQYF
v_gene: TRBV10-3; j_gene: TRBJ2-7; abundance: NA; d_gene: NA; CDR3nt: TGTGCCATCAGTGGACAGAACTCCTACGAGCAGTACTTC; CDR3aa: CAISGQNSYEQYF
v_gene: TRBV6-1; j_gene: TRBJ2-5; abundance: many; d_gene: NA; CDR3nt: TGTGCCAGCAGTGAGAGCAGGGCCCGGGGGACCCAGTACTTC; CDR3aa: CASSESRARGTQYF
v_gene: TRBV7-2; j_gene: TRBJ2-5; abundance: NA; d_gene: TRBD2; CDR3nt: TGTGCCAGCAGCTTACAAGCGGGAGGGGATGAGCAGTACTTC; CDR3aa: CASSLQAGGDEQYF
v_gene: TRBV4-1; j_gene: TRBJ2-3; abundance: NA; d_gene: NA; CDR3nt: TGCGCCAGCAGCCAGCCGGGACAACGCACAGATACGCAGTATTTT; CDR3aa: CASSQPGQRTDTQYF
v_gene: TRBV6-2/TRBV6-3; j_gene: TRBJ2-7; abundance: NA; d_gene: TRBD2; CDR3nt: TGTGCCTCGGGAGACGGCGTGCTGCGGGGGACTGCGGATTACGAGCAGTACTTC; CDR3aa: CASGDGVLRGTADYEQYF
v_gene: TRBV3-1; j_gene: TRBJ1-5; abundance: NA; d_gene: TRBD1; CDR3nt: TGTGCCAGCAGCCAAGATATGCAGGGGGGCAATCAGCCCCAGCATTTT; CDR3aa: CASSQDMQGGNQPQHF
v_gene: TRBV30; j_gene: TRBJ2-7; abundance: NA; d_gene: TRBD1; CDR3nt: TGTGCCTGGAGTAGGGGGCACTACGAGCAGTACTTC; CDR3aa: CAWSRGHYEQYF
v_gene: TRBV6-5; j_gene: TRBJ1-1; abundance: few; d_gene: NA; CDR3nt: TGTGCCAGCAGTTACGCAGGTGACAGCGCTGAAGCTTTCTTT; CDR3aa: CASSYAGDSAEAFF
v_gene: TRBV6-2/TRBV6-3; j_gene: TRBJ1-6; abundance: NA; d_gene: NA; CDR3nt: TGTGCCAGCCACACAAGGGGGAATTCACCCCTCCACTTT; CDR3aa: CASHTRGNSPLHF